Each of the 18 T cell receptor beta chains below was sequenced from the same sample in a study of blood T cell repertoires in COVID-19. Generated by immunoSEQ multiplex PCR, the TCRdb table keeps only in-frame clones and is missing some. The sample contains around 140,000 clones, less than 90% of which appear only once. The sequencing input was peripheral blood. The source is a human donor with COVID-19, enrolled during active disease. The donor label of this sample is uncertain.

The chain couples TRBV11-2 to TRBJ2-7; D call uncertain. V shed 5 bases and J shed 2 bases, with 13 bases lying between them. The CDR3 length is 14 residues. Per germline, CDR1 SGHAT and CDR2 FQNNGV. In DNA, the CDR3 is TGTGCCAGCAGCCAGATGGCGGAGACCTACGAGCAGTACTTC. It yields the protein CASSQMAETYEQYF.

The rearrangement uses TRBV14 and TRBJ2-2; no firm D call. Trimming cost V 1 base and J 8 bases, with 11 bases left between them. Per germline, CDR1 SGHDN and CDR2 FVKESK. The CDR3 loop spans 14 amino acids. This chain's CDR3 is CASSQGLWVGELFF. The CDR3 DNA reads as TGTGCCAGCAGCCAAGGACTTTGGGTAGGGGAGCTGTTTTTT.

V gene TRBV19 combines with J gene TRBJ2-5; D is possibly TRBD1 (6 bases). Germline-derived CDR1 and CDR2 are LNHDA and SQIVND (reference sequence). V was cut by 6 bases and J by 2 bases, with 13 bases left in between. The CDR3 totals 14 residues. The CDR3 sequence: CASRADRWQETQYF. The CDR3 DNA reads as TGTGCCAGTAGGGCGGACAGATGGCAAGAGACCCAGTACTTC.

The CDR3 DNA reads as TGTGCCAGCAGCCAAGATCACGTTCGTTTAGAAACGCAGTATTTT. Translated, it gives CASSQDHVRLETQYF. J is TRBJ2-3 and V is TRBV3-1 (or the pseudogene TRBV3-2); D not certain. V lost 0 bases and J lost 9, with 16 bases in between. The CDR3 is 15 amino acids. Germline CDR1 and CDR2: LGHDT and YNNKEL (reference sequence).

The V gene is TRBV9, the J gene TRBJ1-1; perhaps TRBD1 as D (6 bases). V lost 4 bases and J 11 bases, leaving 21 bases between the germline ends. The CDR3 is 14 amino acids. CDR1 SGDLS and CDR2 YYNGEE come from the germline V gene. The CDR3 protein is CASSLSEGRGGAFF. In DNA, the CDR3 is TGTGCCAGCAGCCTCTCCGAGGGGAGGGGGGGGGCTTTCTTT.

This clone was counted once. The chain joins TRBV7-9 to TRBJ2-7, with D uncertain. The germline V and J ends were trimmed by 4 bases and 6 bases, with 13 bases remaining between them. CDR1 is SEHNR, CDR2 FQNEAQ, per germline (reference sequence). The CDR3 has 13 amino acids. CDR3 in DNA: TGTGCCAGCAGCTACCCGTTCGCAGGCGAGCAGTACTTC. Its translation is CASSYPFAGEQYF.

The CDR3 sequence: CASSQDRGGLETQYF. CDR3 in DNA: TGTGCCAGCAGCCAAGATCGCGGGGGGCTTGAGACCCAGTACTTC. This rearrangement joins TRBV3-1 (or the pseudogene TRBV3-2) to TRBJ2-5, with 8 nucleotides matching TRBD2. The length of the CDR3 is 15 residues. Germline-derived CDR1 and CDR2 are LGHDT and YNNKEL (reference sequence). J gave up 5 bases and V 0 bases, and 5 bases lay outside the gene matches.

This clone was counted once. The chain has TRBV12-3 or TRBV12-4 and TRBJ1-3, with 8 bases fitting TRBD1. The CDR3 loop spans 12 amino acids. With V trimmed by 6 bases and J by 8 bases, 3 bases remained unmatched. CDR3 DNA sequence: TGTGCCAGCAGCCAACAGGGGGACACCATATATTTT. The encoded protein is CASSQQGDTIYF.

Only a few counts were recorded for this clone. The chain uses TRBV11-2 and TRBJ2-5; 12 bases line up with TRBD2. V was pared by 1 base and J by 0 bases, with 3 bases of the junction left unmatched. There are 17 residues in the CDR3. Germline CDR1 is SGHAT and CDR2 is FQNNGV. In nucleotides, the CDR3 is TGTGCCAGCAGCTTAGGGACTAGCGGGGTTTACCAAGAGACCCAGTACTTC. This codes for CASSLGTSGVYQETQYF. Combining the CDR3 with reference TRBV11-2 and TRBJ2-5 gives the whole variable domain EAGVAQSPRYKIIEKRQSVAFWCNPISGHATLYWYQQILGQGPKLLIQFQNNGVVDDSQLPKDRFSAERLKGVDSTLKIQPAKLEDSAVYLCASSLGTSGVYQETQYFGPGTRLLVL.

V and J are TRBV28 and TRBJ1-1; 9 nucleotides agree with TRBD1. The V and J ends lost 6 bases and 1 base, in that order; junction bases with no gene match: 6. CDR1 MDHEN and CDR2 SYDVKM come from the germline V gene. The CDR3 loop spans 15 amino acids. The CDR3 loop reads CASSTDRGANTEAFF. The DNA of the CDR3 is TGTGCCAGCAGCACGGACAGGGGAGCGAACACTGAAGCTTTCTTT.

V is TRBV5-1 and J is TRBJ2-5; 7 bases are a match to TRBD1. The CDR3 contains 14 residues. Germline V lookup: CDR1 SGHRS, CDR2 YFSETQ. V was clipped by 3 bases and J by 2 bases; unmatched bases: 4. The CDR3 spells CASSWGQPQETQYF. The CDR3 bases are TGCGCCAGCAGCTGGGGACAGCCTCAAGAGACCCAGTACTTC.

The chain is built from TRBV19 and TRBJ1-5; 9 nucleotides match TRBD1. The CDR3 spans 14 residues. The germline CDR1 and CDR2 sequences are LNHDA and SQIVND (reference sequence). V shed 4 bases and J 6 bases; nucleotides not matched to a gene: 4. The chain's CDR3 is CASSRGDRAQPQHF. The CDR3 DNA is TGTGCCAGTAGTAGGGGGGACAGGGCTCAGCCCCAGCATTTT.

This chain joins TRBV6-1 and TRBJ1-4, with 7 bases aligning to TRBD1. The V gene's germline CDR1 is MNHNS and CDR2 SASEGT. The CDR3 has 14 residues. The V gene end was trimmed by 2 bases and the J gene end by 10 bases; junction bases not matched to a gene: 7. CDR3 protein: CASSELQGQGKLFF. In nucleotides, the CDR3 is TGTGCCAGCAGTGAATTACAGGGGCAGGGAAAACTGTTTTTT.

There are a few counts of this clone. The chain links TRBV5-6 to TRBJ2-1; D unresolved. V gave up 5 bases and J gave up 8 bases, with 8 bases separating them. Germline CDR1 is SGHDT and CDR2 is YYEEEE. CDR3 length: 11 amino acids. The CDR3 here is CASSDSYEQFF. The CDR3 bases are TGTGCCAGCAGTGACTCTTATGAGCAGTTCTTC.

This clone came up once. The CDR3 nucleotides are TGTGCCAGCAGTTACTTTGCAGGGGGCCCTGGTGGCGAGCAGTACTTC. Translating gives CASSYFAGGPGGEQYF. The V gene is TRBV6-5, the J gene TRBJ2-7; 8 bases map to TRBD1. This CDR3 is built from 16 residues. Unmatched junction bases numbered 11, after V lost 1 base and J lost 6 bases. CDR1 and CDR2 (germline): MNHEY, SVGAGI.

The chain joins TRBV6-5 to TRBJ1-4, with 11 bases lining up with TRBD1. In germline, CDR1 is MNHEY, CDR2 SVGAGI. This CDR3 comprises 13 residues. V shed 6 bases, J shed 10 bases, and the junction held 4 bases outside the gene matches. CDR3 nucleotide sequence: TGTGCCAGCAGACGGACAGGGGGCGGAAAACTGTTTTTT. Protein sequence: CASRRTGGGKLFF.

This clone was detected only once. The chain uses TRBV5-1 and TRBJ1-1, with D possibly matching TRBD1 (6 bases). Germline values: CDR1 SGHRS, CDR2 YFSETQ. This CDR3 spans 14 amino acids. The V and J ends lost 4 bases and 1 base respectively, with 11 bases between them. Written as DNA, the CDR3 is TGCGCCAGCAGCGCCTTACAGGGGAACACTGAAGCTTTCTTT. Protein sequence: CASSALQGNTEAFF.

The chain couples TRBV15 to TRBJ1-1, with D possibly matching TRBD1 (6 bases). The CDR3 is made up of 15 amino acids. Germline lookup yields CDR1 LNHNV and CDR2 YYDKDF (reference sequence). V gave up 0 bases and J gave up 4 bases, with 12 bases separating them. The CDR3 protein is CATSRDPRGTTEAFF. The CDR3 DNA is TGTGCCACCAGCAGAGATCCCAGGGGTACCACTGAAGCTTTCTTT. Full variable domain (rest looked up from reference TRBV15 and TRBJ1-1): DAMVIQNPRYQVTQFGKPVTLSCSQTLNHNVMYWYQQKSSQAPKLLFHYYDKDFNNEADTPDNFQSRRPNTSFCFLDIRSPGLGDTAMYLCATSRDPRGTTEAFFGQGTRLTVV.